This T cell receptor beta chain is from a study of T cells after yellow fever vaccination. As for the study in general: Researchers used SMART-Seq v4 Ultra Low Input to prepare fractions that had low cell numbers.

The ends were cut back, 3 bases at V and 0 bases at J, with 11 bases in the middle. The length of the CDR3 is 14 residues. Germline V lookup: CDR1 DFQATT, CDR2 SNEGSKA (reference sequence). UMIs and a universal primer site were added when TCR cDNA was made by 5'RACE template switching. Via MiXCR, TCRdb re-called the 5' RACE reads, giving one row per CDR3 protein. The sample lists approximately 350,000 distinct CDR3 sequences, 11% occurring once. This clonotype was detected a few times. The antigen remains unidentified. Whole-study findings and limits: Most primary-vaccination clones reappeared after the booster (about 97% CD4, 88% CD8).

The TCR originated in a man younger than 35 who received the YFV17D yellow fever vaccine. The V call is TRBV20-1, the J call TRBJ1-1; no reliable D call. Sequencing used PBMCs, obtained on the day of the first yellow fever vaccination. The CDR3 DNA reads as TGCAGTGCTAGGGATGCCCGGGTGAACACTGAAGCTTTCTTT. Encoded protein: CSARDARVNTEAFF.